These T cell receptor beta chains were read from a single sample in a study of T cells in Graves' hyperthyroidism and ophthalmopathy. TCRdb reprocessed the multiplex PCR reads with MiXCR, giving one entry per CDR3 protein. The table has approximately 640,000 distinct CDR3 sequences, roughly 17% seen once. The sample taken for sequencing was blood. These receptors came from a man aged 45 to 65 with Graves' hyperthyroidism. Each CDR3 is given with its conserved first and last residue. D genes are given only for firm matches. Some rows have no size entry. The others give once, few or many, or a class for an expanded clone.

V,size,D,J,CDR3,DNA
TRBV7-2,few,-,TRBJ2-5,CASSFRHRPGETQYF,TGTGCCAGCAGCTTCCGACACCGGCCAGGGGAGACCCAGTACTTC
TRBV27,many,TRBD2,TRBJ2-7,CASSPLAGVEYEQYF,TGTGCCAGCAGTCCGCTAGCGGGAGTTGAGTACGAGCAGTACTTC
TRBV29-1,few,TRBD1,TRBJ2-2,CSVKGTGSNTGELFF,TGCAGCGTTAAAGGGACAGGGTCAAACACCGGGGAGCTGTTTTTT
TRBV28,many,TRBD1,TRBJ1-5,CASSFLGQGDQPQHF,TGTGCCAGCAGTTTCTTAGGACAGGGGGATCAGCCCCAGCATTTT
TRBV19,-,-,TRBJ1-5,CASTLNREIGQPQHF,TGTGCCAGTACTCTCAACAGGGAAATCGGCCAGCCCCAGCATTTT
TRBV27,many,TRBD1,TRBJ2-5,CASSKDRLQETQYF,TGTGCCAGCAGTAAGGACAGGTTACAAGAGACCCAGTACTTC
TRBV30,few,TRBD2,TRBJ2-3,CAWSPRPSGISTDTQYF,TGTGCCTGGAGCCCAAGGCCTAGCGGGATTAGCACAGATACGCAGTATTTT
TRBV6-2/TRBV6-3,-,-,TRBJ1-2,CASTTDSYGYTF,TGTGCCAGCACCACCGACAGCTATGGCTACACCTTC
TRBV19,many,-,TRBJ1-2,CASTGRQSNYGYTF,TGTGCCAGTACAGGGCGACAGTCTAACTATGGCTACACCTTC
TRBV7-6,-,TRBD2,TRBJ2-7,CASSPSPSGSYEQYF,TGTGCCAGCAGCCCCAGCCCTAGCGGGAGCTACGAGCAGTACTTC
TRBV29-1,few,TRBD2,TRBJ2-7,CSVELAGSPEQYF,TGCAGCGTTGAACTAGCGGGATCTCCCGAGCAGTACTTC
TRBV20-1,-,-,TRBJ2-1,CSAKGGGDNEQFF,TGCAGTGCTAAAGGCGGCGGGGACAATGAGCAGTTCTTC
TRBV28,many,TRBD1,TRBJ2-4,CASSYRGMAKNIQYF,TGTGCCAGCAGTTACAGGGGGATGGCCAAAAACATTCAGTACTTC